Presented here are 13 T cell receptor beta chains from one specimen sequenced in a study of blood T cells in healthy people across ages. The second PCR ran about 6 to 12 cycles with a sample-barcoded 5' primer and J-beta primers. TCRdb processed the 5' RACE reads anew with MiXCR; each CDR3 protein has one entry. The sample shows fewer than 1,200,000 distinct CDR3 sequences, around 27% of them seen only once. The same sample was also studied in work on T cells of mothers and their children.

Source material: blood. All receptors derive from a girl aged 2-9 years in good health.

This rearrangement joins TRBV12-3 or TRBV12-4 to TRBJ1-4, with D perhaps TRBD1 (5 bases). CDR3 length equals 15 residues. V was cut by 1 base and J by 8 bases, with 14 bases left in between. CDR3 protein: CASSLDQGVREKLFF. The DNA of the CDR3 is TGTGCCAGCAGTTTAGATCAGGGAGTGCGGGAAAAACTGTTTTTT.

J is TRBJ1-1 and V is TRBV19; a possible D gene is TRBD1 (5 bases). V was pared by 6 bases and J by 1 base, with 9 bases between. The CDR3 extends over 13 amino acids. Germline CDR1 LNHDA, CDR2 SQIVND (reference sequence). This CDR3 is CASRLTENTEAFF. The CDR3 nucleotides read TGTGCCAGTAGATTGACAGAGAACACTGAAGCTTTCTTT.

The chain has TRBV12-3 or TRBV12-4 and TRBJ2-1; no clear D. Gene TRBJ2-7 matches the end of the DNA better, so the J call may be wrong. The CDR3 sequence is 14 residues long. CDR3 DNA sequence: TGTGCCAGCAGTTTTCAAGGGATTGGCTACGAGCAGTACTTC. Translated, it gives CASSFQGIGYEQYF.

This clonotype showed up just a few times. The chain combines TRBV28 with TRBJ1-2, with no clear D. V shed 4 bases and J shed 8 bases, with 8 bases lying between them. The CDR3 has 11 residues. The V gene's germline CDR1 is MDHEN and CDR2 SYDVKM. The CDR3 loop reads CASSSCNGYTF. The CDR3 bases are TGTGCCAGCAGTTCCTGTAACGGCTACACCTTC.

The chain couples TRBV2 to TRBJ1-4; a weak D match, TRBD1 (5 bases). Trimming took 6 bases from V and 0 from J, leaving 17 bases between them. The length of the CDR3 is 17 residues. Looked up from germline, CDR1 is SNHLY and CDR2 is FYNNEI. The chain's CDR3 is CASSGRAGWATNEKLFF. The CDR3 DNA sequence: TGTGCCAGCAGCGGTAGGGCAGGGTGGGCAACTAATGAAAAACTGTTTTTT.

This clonotype was seen many times. The chain uses TRBV5-1 and TRBJ2-7, with D perhaps given as TRBD1 or TRBD2 (5 bases each). Per the germline V gene, CDR1 is SGHRS and CDR2 is YFSETQ. This CDR3 spans 12 amino acids. Trimming stripped 4 bases from V and 3 bases from J, with 8 bases between. The CDR3 sequence: CASSRDLYEQYF. The CDR3 DNA sequence: TGCGCCAGCAGCAGGGACCTCTACGAGCAGTACTTC.

The chain links TRBV10-2 to TRBJ2-5, with 7 bases aligning to TRBD2. The CDR3 runs 14 residues. The germline gives CDR1 WSHSY, CDR2 SAAADI. V was pared by 10 bases and J by 1 base, with 9 bases of the junction left unmatched. The CDR3 sequence is CATSSWGGQETQYF. The CDR3, as DNA: TGCGCCACCTCGAGCTGGGGGGGCCAAGAGACCCAGTACTTC.

This clonotype occurred a few times. The V gene is TRBV15, the J gene TRBJ2-7, with TRBD2 matching 8 bases. CDR3 size: 16 residues. Per the germline V gene, CDR1 is LNHNV and CDR2 is YYDKDF (reference sequence). The ends lost 1 base at V and 4 bases at J; junction bases unmatched: 9. In DNA form, the CDR3 reads TGTGCCACCAGCAGAGGAAGCGGGAGCAACGGTTACGAGCAGTACTTC. Translated: CATSRGSGSNGYEQYF.

The chain recombines TRBV20-1 with TRBJ2-3, with TRBD2 identical over 12 bases. With 7 bases clipped from V and 2 bases from J, the junction kept 4 bases outside the gene matches. Germline V CDR1 and CDR2: DFQATT, SNEGSKA (reference sequence). This CDR3 is built from 14 residues. CDR3: CSVGLAGFTDTQYF. As DNA, the CDR3 is TGCAGTGTAGGACTAGCGGGGTTCACAGATACGCAGTATTTT.

The gene calls are TRBV27 and TRBJ2-1, with D possibly being TRBD1 (5 bases). CDR3 length equals 15 residues. Looked up from germline, CDR1 is MNHEY and CDR2 is SMNVEV (reference sequence). Trimming removed 6 bases at V and 5 bases at J, with 17 bases between. The CDR3: CASSPFGAPNNEQFF. CDR3 in DNA: TGTGCCAGCAGCCCCTTTGGGGCCCCCAACAATGAGCAGTTCTTC.

This clonotype was seen only a few times. In DNA, the CDR3 is TGTGCCAGCGAGTTTAGCGGGGGGAACACAGATACGCAGTATTTT. It specifies CASEFSGGNTDTQYF. This rearrangement joins TRBV2 to TRBJ2-3; 10 bases are shared with TRBD2. This CDR3 comprises 15 residues. Losses at the gene ends were 8 bases for V and 2 bases for J; bases not matched to a gene: 7. Per the germline V gene, CDR1 is SNHLY and CDR2 is FYNNEI.

This clonotype was recorded a few times. J is TRBJ2-5 and V is TRBV6-4, with D perhaps TRBD1 or TRBD2 (5 bases each). This CDR3 spans 23 amino acids. Between the trimmed V and J ends, which lost 8 bases and 5 bases, there was a span of 45 bases. The germline V gene encodes CDR1 MRHNA and CDR2 SNTAGT. This CDR3 reads CASADAGTWMGVGNPATLETQYF. Written as DNA, the CDR3 is TGTGCCAGCGCTGACGCCGGGACCTGGATGGGAGTAGGGAACCCGGCCACCCTTGAGACCCAGTACTTC.

This clonotype has only a few counts. The rearrangement links TRBV29-1 to TRBJ1-1, with D maybe TRBD1 (5 bases). The V gene's germline CDR1 is SQVTM and CDR2 ANQGSEA. V was cut by 5 bases and J by 0 bases, with 7 bases left in between. This CDR3 spans 12 amino acids. CDR3 nucleotides: TGCAGCGTTACAGGAGTGAACACTGAAGCTTTCTTT. It encodes CSVTGVNTEAFF.